This T cell receptor (beta chain) was sequenced for a study of beta chain features in type 1 diabetes. The ends were cut back, 6 bases at V and 5 bases at J, with 19 bases in the middle. From germline, CDR1 is MNHEY and CDR2 SVGAGI. The CDR3 totals 15 residues. The entirety of the isolated RNA underwent reverse transcription, so expressed TCRB transcripts were sequenced. TCRdb's copy holds only in-frame clones and misses some; the assay was immunoSEQ multiplex PCR. This sample yields about 150,000 clones, of which around 8% are seen a single time; around 0.65% belongs to the top ten. The chain uses TRBV6-5 and TRBJ2-5; tentative D call: TRBD1 (6 bases). The receptor comes from a young man in good health. The sequenced material came from central memory CD4+ T cells from blood. The CDR3 sequence: CASSVSSGGWETQYF. The CDR3 region has the DNA TGTGCCAGCAGCGTATCAAGTGGGGGCTGGGAGACCCAGTACTTC.